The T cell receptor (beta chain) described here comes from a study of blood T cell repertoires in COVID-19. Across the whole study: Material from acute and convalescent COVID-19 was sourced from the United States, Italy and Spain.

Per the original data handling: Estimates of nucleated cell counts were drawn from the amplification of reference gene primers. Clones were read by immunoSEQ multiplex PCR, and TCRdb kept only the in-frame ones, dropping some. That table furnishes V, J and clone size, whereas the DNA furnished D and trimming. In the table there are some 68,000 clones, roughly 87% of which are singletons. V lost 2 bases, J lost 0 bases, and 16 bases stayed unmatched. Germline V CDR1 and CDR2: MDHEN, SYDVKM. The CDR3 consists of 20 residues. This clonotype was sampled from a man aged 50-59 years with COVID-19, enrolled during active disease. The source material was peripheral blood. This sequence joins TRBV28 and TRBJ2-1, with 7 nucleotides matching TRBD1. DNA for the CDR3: TGTGCCAGCAGTTTAGGGACCCCATCGACAGGGTATAGCTCCTACAATGAGCAGTTCTTC. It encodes CASSLGTPSTGYSSYNEQFF.